This entry describes one T cell receptor beta chain. Its antigen is currently unknown. A junction end diverges from the germline sequence, so it may reflect a read error. CDR3 regions of TCR beta were amplified from RNA transcripts. A first-round RT-PCR used HTBI primers, followed by a second-round multiplex PCR. From the multiplex PCR reads, TCRdb called clonotypes with MiXCR, one entry per CDR3 protein. The sample has roughly 1.1 million distinct CDR3 sequences; about 35% are singletons. The data originate from a study of Graves' ophthalmopathy and Graves' hyperthyroidism. Study-wide findings and caveats: Sensitivity reached 87.88% and specificity approximately 81% for a 13-signature model separating ophthalmopathy from stable hyperthyroidism. Appearing in blood as well were most expanded thyroid clonotypes above 0.001 frequency.

The hyperthyroidism patients, aged 18 to 65, had been newly diagnosed, with under 2 months' duration. The CDR3 consists of 16 residues. The germline gives CDR1 SGHTA, CDR2 FQGNSA. The clonotype comes from an adult man with Graves' hyperthyroidism. Sequencing was done on a sample of peripheral blood or thyroid tissue (not recorded which). This chain links TRBV7-2 with TRBJ1-5, with D hard to call. CDR3 sequence: CASSQDSLGHNQPQHF. In nucleotides, the CDR3 is TGCGCCAGCAGCCAAGATAGTCTAGGGCACAATCAGCCCCAGCATTTT.